This T cell receptor (beta chain) was sequenced in a study of blood T cells in healthy people across ages. General study findings and limits: Observed TCR beta diversity per million T cells went down as age went up. This fall followed a roughly linear course with age. No one knew whether donors had CMV, which possibly confounded expanded clonotype changes. The study regarded diversity estimates from one million T cells as underestimates.

Alongside a J-beta primer mix, a sample-barcoded 5' primer served in a second PCR lasting 7 to 11 cycles. All cDNA molecules were each tagged by a template-switch adaptor with 12 random nucleotides. TCRdb reprocessed the 5' RACE reads via MiXCR and lists one record per CDR3 protein. The sample carries approximately 810,000 distinct CDR3 sequences, roughly 26% recorded once. Between the trimmed V and J ends, which lost 0 bases and 6 bases, there was a span of 15 bases. The germline CDR1 and CDR2 sequences are DFQATT and SNEGSKA (reference sequence). The CDR3 extends over 14 amino acids. This clonotype was found once. Its antigen is unidentified.

Sequenced: blood. This TCR was recovered from a woman older than 75 in good health. The chain has TRBV20-1 and TRBJ2-7; the D call may be TRBD1 or TRBD2 (5 bases each). CDR3 in DNA: TGCAGTGCTAGAGATGTCGTAACGAGGGGCGAGCAGTACTTC. Translating it yields CSARDVVTRGEQYF.